This is a list of T cell receptor beta chains from one sample in a study of cytomegalovirus exposure and HLA in healthy donors. TCRdb's table, derived via immunoSEQ multiplex PCR, lists solely in-frame clones and lacks some. The sample shows 100,000 to 150,000 clones, roughly 80% of them seen only once. Sequencing was performed on PBMCs. Receptor source: a man between 18 and 29 years old in good health and CMV-seropositive. Both conserved end residues are part of each CDR3. The D gene is left open where the match is weak. Only some rows state a clone size, as once, few, many or a class for expanded clones.

>13|TRBV2|NA|TRBJ1-1|TRBD1
TGTGCCAGCAGCGACCGGGACAGCCGTGAAGCTTTCTTT
CASSDRDSREAFF
>14|TRBV11-2|NA|TRBJ2-7|TRBD1
TGTGCCAGCAGCTTAGGGCAGGGGGCTTACGAGCAGTACTTC
CASSLGQGAYEQYF
>15|TRBV28|NA|TRBJ2-7|TRBD2
TGTGCCAGCAGCGGGACCTGGGGGGGATCCTACGAGCAGTACTTC
CASSGTWGGSYEQYF
>12|TRBV7-9|once|TRBJ2-7|NA
TGTGCCAGCAGCTTAGTAACCTACGAGCAGTACTTC
CASSLVTYEQYF
>14|TRBV28|NA|TRBJ2-3|TRBD1
TGTGCCAGCAGCCTGGACAGGGGCGCAGATACGCAGTATTTT
CASSLDRGADTQYF
>14|TRBV2|NA|TRBJ2-5|NA
TGTGCCAGCATTGGGCTCCCCGGTCAAGAGACCCAGTACTTC
CASIGLPGQETQYF
>13|TRBV29-1|NA|TRBJ1-2|NA
TGCAGCGTTGAAGTAGGGGTGAACTATGGCTACACCTTC
CSVEVGVNYGYTF
>13|TRBV2|NA|TRBJ2-5|NA
TGTGCCAGCGCCGTTGGCTGGAGGGAGACCCAGTACTTC
CASAVGWRETQYF
>16|TRBV2|NA|TRBJ1-5|NA
TGTGCCAGCAGTGAACATATCGGACAGAGCAATCAGCCCCAGCATTTT
CASSEHIGQSNQPQHF
>15|TRBV7-2|NA|TRBJ2-2|NA
TGTGCCAGCAGCCCCGCGACAGGGAACACCGGGGAGCTGTTTTTT
CASSPATGNTGELFF
>14|TRBV19|NA|TRBJ2-3|NA
TGTGCCAGTAGTCGAACGGGACTCACAGATACGCAGTATTTT
CASSRTGLTDTQYF
>15|TRBV4-1|NA|TRBJ2-4|TRBD1
TGCGCCAGCAGCCCGTACCGGGACAGGGGGTACATTCAGTACTTC
CASSPYRDRGYIQYF
>14|TRBV30|NA|TRBJ2-7|TRBD1
TGTGCCTGGAGCCCTACAGGGGGTCCCTACGAGCAGTACTTC
CAWSPTGGPYEQYF